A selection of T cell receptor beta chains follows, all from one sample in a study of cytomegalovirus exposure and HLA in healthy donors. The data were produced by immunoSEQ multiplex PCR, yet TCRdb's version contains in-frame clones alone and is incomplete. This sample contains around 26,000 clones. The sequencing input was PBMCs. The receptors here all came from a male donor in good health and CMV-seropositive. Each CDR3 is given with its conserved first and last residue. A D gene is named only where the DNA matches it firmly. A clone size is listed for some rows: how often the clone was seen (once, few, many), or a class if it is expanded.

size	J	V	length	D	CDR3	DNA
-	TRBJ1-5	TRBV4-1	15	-	CASSQEVRGNQPQHF	TGCGCCAGCAGCCAAGAGGTGAGGGGCAATCAGCCCCAGCATTTT
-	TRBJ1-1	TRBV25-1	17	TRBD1	CASRSPARGRWDTEAFF	TGTGCCAGCAGATCCCCGGCCAGGGGGCGGTGGGACACTGAAGCTTTCTTT
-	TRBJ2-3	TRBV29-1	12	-	CSVDEGVDTQYF	TGCAGCGTTGATGAAGGGGTAGATACGCAGTATTTT
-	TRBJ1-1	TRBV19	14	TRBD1	CASRKGQPNTEAFF	TGTGCCAGTAGAAAGGGACAGCCAAACACTGAAGCTTTCTTT
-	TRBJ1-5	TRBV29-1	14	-	CSVNWGGGNQPQHF	TGCAGCGTTAACTGGGGAGGAGGCAATCAGCCCCAGCATTTT
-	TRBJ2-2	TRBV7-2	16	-	CASSLVSGHSTGELFF	TGTGCCAGCAGCTTAGTTTCGGGTCACTCCACCGGGGAGCTGTTTTTT
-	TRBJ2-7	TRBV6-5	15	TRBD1	CASSYSTGSAYEQYF	TGTGCCAGCAGTTACTCGACAGGGAGTGCCTACGAGCAGTACTTC
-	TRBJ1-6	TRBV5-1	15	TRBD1	CASTSRQGANSPLHF	TGCGCCAGCACCTCTCGACAGGGGGCAAATTCACCCCTCCACTTT
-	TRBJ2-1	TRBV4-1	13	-	CASSQAGDNEQFF	TGCGCCAGCAGCCAAGCCGGTGACAATGAGCAGTTCTTC
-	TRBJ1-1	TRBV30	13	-	CAWSATGGTEAFF	TGTGCCTGGAGTGCGACAGGTGGGACTGAAGCTTTCTTT
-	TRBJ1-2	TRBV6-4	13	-	CASSTIGTPPYFF	TGTGCCAGCAGTACAATCGGGACACCGCCCTACTTCTTC
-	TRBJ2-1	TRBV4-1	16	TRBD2	CASRTRVLAGSNEQFF	TGCGCCAGCCGCACGAGAGTACTAGCGGGGAGCAATGAGCAGTTCTTC
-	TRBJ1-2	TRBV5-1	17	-	CASSPEPQTASNYGYTF	TGCGCCAGCAGCCCCGAACCCCAGACAGCTTCTAACTATGGCTACACCTTC
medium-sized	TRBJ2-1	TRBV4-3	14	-	CASSQVQLLSEQFF	TGCGCCAGCAGCCAAGTACAGCTCCTTAGTGAGCAGTTCTTC
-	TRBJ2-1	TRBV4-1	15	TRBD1	CASSAWGTGANEQFF	TGCGCCAGCAGCGCGTGGGGGACAGGGGCCAATGAGCAGTTCTTC
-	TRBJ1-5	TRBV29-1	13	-	CSVQGQSNQPQHF	TGCAGCGTACAAGGACAGAGCAATCAGCCCCAGCATTTT
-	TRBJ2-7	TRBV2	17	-	CASMILQGTAGSHEQYF	TGTGCCAGCATGATTCTTCAAGGGACTGCGGGATCTCACGAGCAGTACTTC
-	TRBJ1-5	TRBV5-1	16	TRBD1	CASSLGSGGSNQPQHF	TGCGCCAGCAGCTTGGGCTCAGGGGGAAGCAATCAGCCCCAGCATTTT
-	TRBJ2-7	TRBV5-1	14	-	CASSLALGLYEQYF	TGCGCCAGCAGCTTGGCCCTCGGACTCTACGAGCAGTACTTC
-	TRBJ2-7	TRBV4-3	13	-	CASSQEQGYEQYF	TGCGCCAGCAGCCAAGAACAGGGCTACGAGCAGTACTTC
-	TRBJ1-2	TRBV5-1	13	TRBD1	CASSSSRGDGYTF	TGCGCCAGCAGCTCGAGCAGGGGGGATGGCTACACCTTC
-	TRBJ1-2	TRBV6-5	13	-	CASSYAGHYGYTF	TGTGCCAGCAGTTACGCAGGGCACTATGGCTACACCTTC
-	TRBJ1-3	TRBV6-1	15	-	CASIYTSGAGNTIYF	TGTGCCAGTATATACACTAGCGGGGCTGGAAACACCATATATTTT
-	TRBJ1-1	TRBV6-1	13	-	CASSEVQGGEAFF	TGTGCCAGCAGTGAAGTGCAAGGGGGTGAAGCTTTCTTT
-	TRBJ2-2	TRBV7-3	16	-	CASSLQTGTLAGELFF	TGTGCCAGCAGCTTACAAACCGGGACACTGGCCGGGGAGCTGTTTTTT
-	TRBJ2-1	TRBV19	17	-	CASSIEEEGAQNNEQFF	TGTGCCAGTAGTATAGAAGAGGAAGGGGCCCAAAACAATGAGCAGTTCTTC
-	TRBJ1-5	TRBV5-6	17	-	CASCLRDGGGCNQPQHF	TGTGCCAGCTGCCTCCGGGACGGGGGGGGATGCAATCAGCCCCAGCATTTT
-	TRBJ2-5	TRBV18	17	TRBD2	CASSSTAGTSGRETQYF	TGTGCCAGCTCATCGACAGCCGGGACTAGCGGGAGAGAGACCCAGTACTTC
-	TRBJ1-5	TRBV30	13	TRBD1	CAWDRQGVKPQHF	TGTGCCTGGGATAGGCAGGGGGTGAAGCCCCAGCATTTT
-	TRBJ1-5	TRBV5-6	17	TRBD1	CASSVKLRGVGNQPQHF	TGTGCCAGCAGCGTGAAACTCAGGGGGGTCGGCAATCAGCCCCAGCATTTT
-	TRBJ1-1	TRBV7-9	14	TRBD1	CASSGGQGISEAFF	TGTGCCAGCAGCGGGGGACAGGGCATATCGGAAGCTTTCTTT
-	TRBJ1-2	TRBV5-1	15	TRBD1	CASSFRDRGHWGYTF	TGCGCCAGCAGCTTCCGGGACAGGGGGCATTGGGGCTACACCTTC
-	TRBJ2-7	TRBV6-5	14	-	CASSYSGRRYEQYF	TGTGCCAGCAGTTACTCCGGCAGGCGCTACGAGCAGTACTTC
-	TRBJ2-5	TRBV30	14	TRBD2	CAWIVAGGQGTQYF	TGTGCCTGGATAGTAGCGGGAGGGCAGGGGACCCAGTACTTC
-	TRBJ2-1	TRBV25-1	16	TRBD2	CASSETRAGETNEQFF	TGTGCCAGCAGTGAGACCCGAGCGGGAGAGACCAATGAGCAGTTCTTC
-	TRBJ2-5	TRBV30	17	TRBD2	CAWSSTSSGRAGETQYF	TGTGCCTGGAGCTCGACCTCTAGCGGGAGGGCAGGGGAGACCCAGTACTTC
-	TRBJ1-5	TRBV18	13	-	CASSQGGVQPQHF	TGTGCCAGCTCACAGGGAGGGGTTCAGCCCCAGCATTTT
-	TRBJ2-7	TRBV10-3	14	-	CAISSPGGSNEQYF	TGTGCCATCAGTAGCCCAGGAGGCTCTAACGAGCAGTACTTC
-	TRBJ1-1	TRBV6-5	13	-	CASTPTGLAEAFF	TGTGCCAGCACCCCGACAGGACTGGCTGAAGCTTTCTTT
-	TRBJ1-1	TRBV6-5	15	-	CASSPVRVGNTEAFF	TGTGCCAGCAGCCCTGTGAGGGTCGGGAACACTGAAGCTTTCTTT
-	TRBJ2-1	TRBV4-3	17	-	CASSQDFSGTTYNEQFF	TGCGCCAGCAGCCAAGATTTCTCCGGGACAACCTACAATGAGCAGTTCTTC
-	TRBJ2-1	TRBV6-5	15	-	CASSYFSSPGDEQFF	TGTGCCAGCAGTTACTTCAGCTCTCCGGGGGATGAGCAGTTCTTC
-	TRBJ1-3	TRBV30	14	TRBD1	CAWRETGTAGTIYF	TGTGCCTGGAGGGAGACAGGGACCGCTGGCACCATATATTTT
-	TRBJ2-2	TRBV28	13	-	CASSSGNTGELFF	TGTGCCAGCAGTTCCGGGAACACCGGGGAGCTGTTTTTT
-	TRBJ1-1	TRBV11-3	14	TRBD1	CASSPRLLTGRLIF	TGTGCCAGCAGCCCACGACTACTGACAGGGAGGTTGATTTTT